One T cell receptor beta chain is described in this entry. Its antigen is not identified. The data were taken from a study of blood T cells in healthy people across ages. Regarding the study as a whole: For the donors, CMV status was unknown and possibly confounded expanded clonotype changes.

Alongside a J-beta primer mix, a sample-barcoded 5' primer served in a second PCR lasting about 7 to 11 cycles. CDR3-containing paired-end reads numbered at least 2.5 million in each sample. TCRdb passed the 5' RACE reads through MiXCR, listing each CDR3 protein once. The table records some 1,800,000 distinct CDR3 sequences, about 39% of them present only once. V lost 0 bases and J 2 bases, leaving 6 bases between the germline ends. Germline V gives CDR1 MNHEY, CDR2 SVGAGI. The CDR3 is 14 amino acids. They isolated at least 7 million PBMCs from each sample. The material sequenced was blood. The sequence was obtained from a human donor in good health. V usage is TRBV6-5 and J usage is TRBJ2-3, with D unclear. The CDR3 region has the DNA TGTGCCAGCAGTTACTCGGGGATCACAGATACGCAGTATTTT. Amino acids: CASSYSGITDTQYF.